One sample yielded the 30 T cell receptor beta chains listed below, sequenced in a study of cytomegalovirus exposure and HLA in healthy donors. Amplification used 60 Vbeta primers and 13 Jbeta primers. Generated by immunoSEQ multiplex PCR, the TCRdb table keeps only in-frame clones and is missing some. Of over 150,000 clones listed, approximately 80% were seen once; the top ten hold approximately 2.9%. Sequencing was carried out using PBMCs. These receptor sequences come from a woman aged 40 to 49 in good health and CMV-seropositive.

The chain couples TRBV7-2 to TRBJ2-5; 10 positions agree with TRBD1. V was pared by 5 bases and J by 4 bases, with 4 bases of the junction left unmatched. The CDR3 contains 14 residues. Germline lookup yields CDR1 SGHTA and CDR2 FQGNSA. In DNA, the CDR3 is TGTGCCAGCAGCGGACAGGGGGTTAGAGAGACCCAGTACTTC. This encodes CASSGQGVRETQYF.

The V call is TRBV30, the J call TRBJ2-1; 9 bases are a match to TRBD2. Germline-derived CDR1 and CDR2 are GTSNPN and SVGIG (reference sequence). This CDR3 is built from 14 residues. V trimming: 4 bases; J trimming: 4 bases; junction bases outside the gene matches: 5. CDR3 residues: CAWMTSGLYNEQFF. CDR3 DNA sequence: TGTGCCTGGATGACTAGCGGTCTTTACAATGAGCAGTTCTTC.

The genes are TRBV5-1 and TRBJ1-2; 8 positions agree with TRBD1. This CDR3 contains 16 residues. Unmatched junction bases numbered 11, after V lost 3 bases and J lost 4 bases. In germline, CDR1 is SGHRS, CDR2 YFSETQ. Here the CDR3 DNA reads TGCGCCAGCAGCTCCGGGACAGGAGGAGGAAGCTATGGCTACACCTTC. This translates into CASSSGTGGGSYGYTF.

The V call is TRBV27, the J call TRBJ1-6, with 7 positions matching TRBD1. The CDR3 is 17 amino acids. The V gene's germline CDR1 is MNHEY and CDR2 SMNVEV (reference sequence). V lost 7 bases and J lost 7; bases outside the gene matches: 16. The CDR3 reads CASTLFRGGNINSPLHF. The DNA for the CDR3 is TGTGCCAGCACCTTATTCAGAGGGGGCAATATCAATTCACCCCTCCACTTT.

The chain recombines TRBV6-1 with TRBJ2-4; 9 bases match TRBD1. The CDR3 sequence is 13 residues long. Losses at the gene ends were 4 bases for V and 8 bases for J; bases not matched to a gene: 3. The V gene's germline CDR1 is MNHNS and CDR2 SASEGT. The CDR3 DNA reads as TGTGCCAGCAGTGCAAGGGACAGGGACATTCAGTACTTC. This encodes CASSARDRDIQYF.

J is TRBJ1-6 and V is TRBV25-1, with TRBD1 matching over 8 bases. This CDR3 comprises 15 residues. With 6 bases clipped from V and 7 bases from J, the junction kept 8 bases outside the gene matches. Germline V gives CDR1 MGHDK, CDR2 SYGVNS. DNA for the CDR3: TGTGCCAGCAGACCAGACAGGGGAGGGAATTCACCCCTCCACTTT. This gives the protein CASRPDRGGNSPLHF.

The gene calls are TRBV9 and TRBJ1-5; the match to TRBD1 covers 11 bases. This CDR3 is 18 amino acids long. Trimming cost V 3 bases and J 0 bases; bases outside gene matches: 8. CDR1 SGDLS and CDR2 YYNGEE come from the germline V gene. CDR3 in DNA: TGTGCCAGCAGCGGCGGGACAGGGGGTCCTTATAGCAATCAGCCCCAGCATTTT. Amino acids: CASSGGTGGPYSNQPQHF. The complete variable domain, with remaining parts taken from reference TRBV9 and TRBJ1-5, reads DSGVTQTPKHLITATGQRVTLRCSPRSGDLSVYWYQQSLDQGLQFLIQYYNGEERAKGNILERFSAQQFPDLHSELNLSSLELGDSALYFCASSGGTGGPYSNQPQHFGDGTRLSIL.

The chain carries TRBV5-1 and TRBJ2-3; D perhaps matches TRBD1 (5 bases). Germline V gene data show CDR1 as SGHRS and CDR2 as YFSETQ. The germline V and J ends were trimmed by 6 bases and 0 bases, with 14 bases remaining between them. The CDR3 is made up of 15 amino acids. The CDR3 nucleotides are TGCGCCAGCAATCAAGGGGATCCTAGCACAGATACGCAGTATTTT. Its protein product is CASNQGDPSTDTQYF.

This chain uses TRBV4-3 with TRBJ1-4; 7 bases map to TRBD1. V gave up 0 bases and J gave up 5 bases; unmatched junction bases: 9. Germline lookup yields CDR1 LGHNA and CDR2 YSLEER. This CDR3 spans 17 amino acids. The CDR3 spells CASSQDLPPGGNEKLFF. The CDR3 DNA follows: TGCGCCAGCAGCCAAGATCTCCCTCCAGGGGGGAATGAAAAACTGTTTTTT.

The V gene is TRBV6-1, the J gene TRBJ2-7, with 11 bases fitting TRBD2. V was pared by 3 bases and J by 0 bases, with 4 bases of the junction left unmatched. CDR3 size: 16 residues. The germline gives CDR1 MNHNS, CDR2 SASEGT. The CDR3 loop reads CASSEASGGYSYEQYF. In nucleotides, the CDR3 is TGTGCCAGCAGTGAGGCTAGCGGGGGGTACTCCTACGAGCAGTACTTC.

This clone was counted a single time. J is TRBJ1-2 and V is TRBV19; a weak D match, TRBD1 (6 bases). Germline values: CDR1 LNHDA, CDR2 SQIVND (reference sequence). Between the trimmed V and J ends, which lost 6 bases and 4 bases, there was a span of 12 bases. The CDR3 covers 13 residues. The CDR3 bases are TGTGCCAGTAGCATTGACAGGTTCTATGGCTACACCTTC. It specifies CASSIDRFYGYTF.

The chain has TRBV7-6 and TRBJ1-5; the match to TRBD1 covers 7 bases. With 5 bases clipped from V and 4 bases from J, the junction kept 5 bases outside the gene matches. CDR3 length equals 14 residues. Germline CDR1 SGHVS, CDR2 FNYEAQ. The CDR3 DNA reads TGTGCCAGCAGCCCCGGGACAGTAAATCAGCCCCAGCATTTT. Translation gives CASSPGTVNQPQHF.

The J gene is TRBJ1-2, the V gene TRBV19; TRBD1 matches at 9 bases. Per the germline V gene, CDR1 is LNHDA and CDR2 is SQIVND (reference sequence). The junction had 8 bases not matched to a gene; V was cut back by 5 bases and J by 4 bases. The CDR3 totals 15 residues. The CDR3 bases are TGTGCCAGTAGTTTGACCGGGACAGGGATCTATGGCTACACCTTC. This gives the protein CASSLTGTGIYGYTF. Full variable domain (outside the CDR3, taken from reference TRBV19 and TRBJ1-2): DGGITQSPKYLFRKEGQNVTLSCEQNLNHDAMYWYRQDPGQGLRLIYYSQIVNDFQKGDIAEGYSVSREKKESFPLTVTSAQKNPTAFYLCASSLTGTGIYGYTFGSGTRLTVV.

The chain employs TRBV6-6 and TRBJ2-7; tentative D call: TRBD1 (6 bases). Germline V gene data show CDR1 as MNHNY and CDR2 as SVGAGI (reference sequence). The CDR3 consists of 14 residues. Trimming removed 5 bases at V and 0 bases at J, with 11 bases between. The CDR3 is CASSRTVSSYEQYF. CDR3 DNA: TGTGCCAGCAGTCGGACAGTTAGCTCCTACGAGCAGTACTTC.

J is TRBJ1-1 and V is TRBV7-2; no reliable D call. The CDR3 is 15 residues long. Trimming removed 7 bases at V and 6 bases at J, with 21 bases between. Germline-derived CDR1 and CDR2 are SGHTA and FQGNSA. CDR3 coding DNA: TGTGCCAGCAAAACCGGGATGGTGGGAGGTTCTGAAGCTTTCTTT. Translated, it gives CASKTGMVGGSEAFF.

This chain links TRBV5-4 with TRBJ2-5; a possible D gene is TRBD1 (5 bases). Deletions cut 4 bases from V and 0 bases from J, with 16 bases between. CDR3 length: 16 residues. CDR1 SGHNT and CDR2 YYREEE come from the germline V gene (reference sequence). The CDR3 DNA follows: TGTGCCAGCAGCCCCGGCGCAGGGTCGAACCAAGAGACCCAGTACTTC. Its protein product is CASSPGAGSNQETQYF.

This clone was observed a few times. V usage is TRBV5-1 and J usage is TRBJ2-5; 9 nucleotides agree with TRBD2. Germline loops: CDR1 SGHRS, CDR2 YFSETQ. There are 16 residues in the CDR3. Losses at the gene ends were 0 bases for V and 1 base for J; bases not matched to a gene: 4. CDR3 amino acids: CASSLEPSGVQETQYF. The CDR3 coding sequence is TGCGCCAGCAGCTTGGAACCTAGCGGGGTCCAAGAGACCCAGTACTTC.

This clone was recorded a few times. The V and J genes are TRBV19 and TRBJ1-5; D is possibly TRBD1 (5 bases). CDR3 length equals 14 residues. The germline CDR1 and CDR2 sequences are LNHDA and SQIVND (reference sequence). The germline V and J ends were trimmed by 6 bases and 7 bases, with 16 bases remaining between them. Here the CDR3 reads CASRSSGIFQPQHF. As DNA, the CDR3 is TGTGCCAGTAGAAGTTCAGGGATATTCCAGCCCCAGCATTTT.

V gene TRBV6-1 combines with J gene TRBJ1-2, with 8 nucleotides matching TRBD1. Unmatched junction bases numbered 25, after V lost 4 bases and J lost 9 bases. CDR1 and CDR2 from the germline V gene are MNHNS and SASEGT. The CDR3 length is 19 residues. CDR3 loop: CASSGAPGTGLSSIISYTF. The CDR3 coding sequence is TGTGCCAGCAGTGGCGCCCCCGGGACAGGCCTATCTTCGATTATTAGCTACACCTTC.

This clone was observed once. V is TRBV6-1 and J is TRBJ2-2, with TRBD1 matching 10 bases. CDR3 length: 16 amino acids. V was pared by 4 bases and J by 2 bases, with 4 bases of the junction left unmatched. CDR1 is MNHNS, CDR2 SASEGT, per germline. The CDR3 reads CASSAGTGVNTGELFF. CDR3 nucleotides: TGTGCCAGCAGTGCCGGGACAGGGGTTAACACCGGGGAGCTGTTTTTT.

The chain recombines TRBV7-9 with TRBJ2-5; D may be TRBD1 (6 bases). The DNA end lines up better with TRBJ2-7; the J call may be wrong. CDR3 size: 15 residues. Looked up from germline, CDR1 is SEHNR and CDR2 is FQNEAQ (reference sequence). The DNA for the CDR3 is TGTGCCAGCAGCTTTGGGACACTTTCTCCCTACGAGCAGTACTTC. It encodes CASSFGTLSPYEQYF.

The chain uses TRBV7-2 and TRBJ2-3; 10 bases fit TRBD2. The CDR3 sequence is 14 residues long. CDR1 is SGHTA and CDR2 is FQGNSA in the germline V gene. V shed 6 bases and J 5 bases; nucleotides not matched to a gene: 5. The CDR3 coding sequence is TGTGCCAGCAGTACACGACTAGCGGGAGATACGCAGTATTTT. It encodes CASSTRLAGDTQYF.

V gene TRBV10-3 combines with J gene TRBJ2-7, with 11 positions matching TRBD1. The V gene end was trimmed by 11 bases and the J gene end by 4 bases; junction bases not matched to a gene: 13. In germline, CDR1 is ENHRY, CDR2 SYGVKD. The CDR3 contains 15 residues. In DNA, the CDR3 is TGTGCCTCCAAGCCCGGGACAGGGGGGAGTTACGAGCAGTACTTC. Its translation is CASKPGTGGSYEQYF.

This clone was seen a few times. The rearrangement uses TRBV10-3 and TRBJ2-7, with 7 bases that match TRBD1. Germline CDR1 is ENHRY and CDR2 is SYGVKD. CDR3 length: 12 residues. The J segment lost 8 bases and the V segment lost 5 bases, leaving 6 bases of the junction unmatched. DNA for the CDR3: TGTGCCATCAGTCCCGACAGGGTCAAGCAGTACTTC. It is translated as CAISPDRVKQYF.

In its sample, this clone was seen a few times. This chain joins TRBV10-3 and TRBJ2-3, with 7 positions matching TRBD2. Germline-derived CDR1 and CDR2 are ENHRY and SYGVKD. This CDR3 contains 16 residues. V dropped 4 bases and J dropped 4; count of bases not matched to a gene: 11. The chain's CDR3 is CAISGRWTRDADTQYF. In DNA, the CDR3 is TGTGCCATCAGTGGACGATGGACTAGGGACGCAGATACGCAGTATTTT.

The rearrangement links TRBV5-1 to TRBJ2-5; D is possibly TRBD1 (5 bases). Germline V gene sequence: CDR1 SGHRS, CDR2 YFSETQ. This CDR3 spans 14 amino acids. V shed 5 bases and J shed 1 base, with 12 bases lying between them. CDR3 nucleotide sequence: TGCGCCAGCAGACTCGGACACCTCCAAGAGACCCAGTACTTC. Its translation: CASRLGHLQETQYF.

This sequence joins TRBV28 and TRBJ2-7; 7 bases fit TRBD1. This CDR3 region has 15 residues. CDR1 is MDHEN and CDR2 is SYDVKM in the germline V gene. J lost 7 bases, V lost 6 bases, and 15 bases had no gene match. Here the CDR3 reads CASSPVAEGAWEQYF. For the CDR3, the DNA is TGTGCCAGCAGCCCAGTAGCAGAGGGGGCATGGGAGCAGTACTTC.

This clone was recorded at least ten times. The rearrangement links TRBV10-2 to TRBJ1-5; maybe TRBD1 (5 bases). CDR1 is WSHSY and CDR2 is SAAADI in the germline V gene. This CDR3 comprises 14 residues. V gave up 4 bases and J gave up 1 base, with 8 bases separating them. CDR3 nucleotide sequence: TGCGCCAGCAGTGCAGGGTTGAGCAATCAGCCCCAGCATTTT. It yields the protein CASSAGLSNQPQHF.

In DNA, the CDR3 is TGCGCCAGCAGCTCGGGACTAGCGGGAGTAAAGAGGGAGACCCAGTACTTC. It specifies CASSSGLAGVKRETQYF. This chain connects TRBV5-1 to TRBJ2-5; 14 bases fit TRBD2. CDR1 is SGHRS, CDR2 YFSETQ, per germline. Unmatched junction bases numbered 9, after V lost 3 bases and J lost 5 bases. The length of the CDR3 is 17 residues.

The chain is built from TRBV19 and TRBJ2-7; 10 bases map to TRBD1. In germline, CDR1 is LNHDA, CDR2 SQIVND (reference sequence). This CDR3 has 15 residues. With V trimmed by 4 bases and J by 2 bases, 5 bases remained unmatched. This CDR3 is CASSSRDRGTYEQYF. The CDR3, as DNA: TGTGCCAGTAGTAGCCGGGACAGGGGAACCTACGAGCAGTACTTC.